The 32 T cell receptor beta chains given below trace back to one sample, sequenced in a study of CD8+CD57+ T cells in acquired aplastic anemia. According to the study, genomic DNA was the template for TCR beta VDJ and CDR3 profiling. TCRdb reprocessed the reads with MiXCR, giving one entry per CDR3 protein. The sample shows some 140,000 distinct CDR3 sequences, 52% of them seen only once. Individuals selected for sequencing had exhibited CD8+CD57+ cell expansion on flow cytometry. Input material: sorted CD4+, CD8+, or CD8+CD57+ T cells (not recorded which) from PBMCs. These receptors all stem from a human donor with aplastic anemia.

This rearrangement joins TRBV6-5 to TRBJ1-1; 9 nucleotides agree with TRBD1. The CDR3 length is 16 residues. J lost 5 bases, V lost 4 bases, and 11 bases had no gene match. The V gene's germline CDR1 is MNHEY and CDR2 SVGAGI. The CDR3 DNA sequence: TGTGCCAGCAGTTGGAAAAGGGGACAGGGTCGGACTGAAGCTTTCTTT. As protein: CASSWKRGQGRTEAFF.

This clonotype was detected many times. J is TRBJ1-3 and V is TRBV19; TRBD1 matches at 7 bases. This CDR3 is 19 amino acids long. Germline lookup yields CDR1 LNHDA and CDR2 SQIVND (reference sequence). The J segment lost 1 base and the V segment lost 0 bases, leaving 12 bases of the junction unmatched. The chain's CDR3 is CASSIDYRQGPESGNTIYF. CDR3 bases: TGTGCCAGTAGTATAGACTACCGACAGGGCCCAGAATCTGGAAACACCATATATTTT.

J is TRBJ2-3 and V is TRBV7-3; no clear D. Trimming took 4 bases from V and 3 from J, leaving 8 bases between them. This CDR3 is 13 amino acids long. Per the germline V gene, CDR1 is SGHTA and CDR2 is FQGTGA. The CDR3 region has the DNA TGTGCCAGCAGCTCTCCTCCAACAGATACGCAGTATTTT. It encodes CASSSPPTDTQYF.

J is TRBJ2-4 and V is TRBV4-2; TRBD2 is a possible D gene (6 bases). This CDR3 spans 15 amino acids. Trimming left V 6 bases short and J 0 bases short, with 12 bases between. Germline CDR1 is LGHNA and CDR2 is YNFKEQ. As DNA, the CDR3 is TGTGCCAGCAGTTCCGGGGGACCAGCCAAAAACATTCAGTACTTC. Encoded protein: CASSSGGPAKNIQYF.

The chain links TRBV5-1 to TRBJ2-1; the match to TRBD2 covers 11 bases. Per the germline V gene, CDR1 is SGHRS and CDR2 is YFSETQ. The V segment lost 0 bases and the J segment 0 bases; nucleotides outside the gene matches: 8. CDR3 size: 19 residues. DNA for the CDR3: TGCGCCAGCAGCTTGGTGGGGAGGGGACTAGCGGCCTCCTACAATGAGCAGTTCTTC. It specifies CASSLVGRGLAASYNEQFF.

The chain has TRBV5-6 and TRBJ2-5, with 13 bases matching TRBD2. CDR3 size: 15 residues. V shed 7 bases and J 2 bases; nucleotides not matched to a gene: 5. Germline V gene sequence: CDR1 SGHDT, CDR2 YYEEEE. DNA for the CDR3: TGTGCCAGCGGAGGACTAGCGGGGGCTCAAGAGACCCAGTACTTC. It codes for CASGGLAGAQETQYF.

This chain uses TRBV19 with TRBJ2-7, with TRBD1 identical over 7 bases. V trimming: 4 bases; J trimming: 0 bases; junction bases outside the gene matches: 6. Germline V lookup: CDR1 LNHDA, CDR2 SQIVND (reference sequence). CDR3 length: 15 residues. The CDR3 nucleotides read TGTGCCAGTAGTACACTACAGGGGTCCTCCTACGAGCAGTACTTC. This codes for CASSTLQGSSYEQYF. Supplemented by reference TRBV19 and TRBJ2-7, the full variable domain reads DGGITQSPKYLFRKEGQNVTLSCEQNLNHDAMYWYRQDPGQGLRLIYYSQIVNDFQKGDIAEGYSVSREKKESFPLTVTSAQKNPTAFYLCASSTLQGSSYEQYFGPGTRLTVT.

This clonotype showed up many times. CDR3 nucleotides: TGTGCCAGCAGCACCGGGACAGACTACGAGCAGTACTTC. It yields the protein CASSTGTDYEQYF. V and J are TRBV12-3 or TRBV12-4 and TRBJ2-7; 7 bases align to TRBD1. The CDR3 is 13 residues long. V gave up 6 bases and J gave up 3 bases; unmatched junction bases: 5.

This clonotype appeared a few times. The V call is TRBV2, the J call TRBJ2-7; D is ambiguous. V was cut by 4 bases and J by 7 bases, with 8 bases left in between. This CDR3 has 11 amino acids. In germline, CDR1 is SNHLY, CDR2 FYNNEI. The CDR3 is CASSAKREQYF. CDR3 sequence (DNA): TGTGCCAGCAGTGCAAAGAGGGAGCAGTACTTC.

J is TRBJ2-3 and V is TRBV14; 16 nucleotides match TRBD2. The V gene end was trimmed by 0 bases and the J gene end by 4 bases; junction bases not matched to a gene: 19. CDR3 length: 23 residues. Germline V gene data show CDR1 as SGHDN and CDR2 as FVKESK. The CDR3 region has the DNA TGTGCCAGCAGCCAAGATTGGGGGCTGGGACTAGCGGGGGGGAAATCCGTCCCAGATACGCAGTATTTT. This sequence encodes CASSQDWGLGLAGGKSVPDTQYF. Drawing the rest from reference TRBV14 and TRBJ2-3, the complete variable domain is EAGVTQFPSHSVIEKGQTVTLRCDPISGHDNLYWYRRVMGKEIKFLLHFVKESKQDESGMPNNRFLAERTGGTYSTLKVQPAELEDSGVYFCASSQDWGLGLAGGKSVPDTQYFGPGTRLTVL.

CDR3 residues: CASSLQGAAGGYTF. Written as DNA, the CDR3 is TGTGCCAGCAGCTTACAGGGGGCAGCGGGTGGCTACACCTTC. The rearrangement links TRBV7-2 to TRBJ1-2, with 8 positions matching TRBD1. CDR1 SGHTA and CDR2 FQGNSA come from the germline V gene. The V gene end was trimmed by 2 bases and the J gene end by 7 bases; junction bases not matched to a gene: 6. The CDR3 is 14 amino acids.

The CDR3 coding sequence is TGCGCCAGCAGTGAGTCGGGGACTAACTATGGCTACACCTTC. Translation: CASSESGTNYGYTF. The J gene is TRBJ1-2, the V gene TRBV10-1, with no clear D. Germline V gene data show CDR1 as WNHNN and CDR2 as SYGVQD (reference sequence). V was pared by 0 bases and J by 0 bases, with 5 bases between. CDR3 size: 14 residues.

The gene calls are TRBV10-2 and TRBJ2-1; tentative D call: TRBD1 (5 bases). The germline V gene has CDR1 WSHSY and CDR2 SAAADI. Trimming cost V 3 bases and J 4 bases, with 16 bases left between them. This CDR3 comprises 16 residues. In DNA, the CDR3 is TGCGCCAGCAGTGACCCGACAGTACCGATGTACAATGAGCAGTTCTTC. It translates to CASSDPTVPMYNEQFF.

The chain combines TRBV20-1 with TRBJ2-3; D ambiguous. Trimming left V 0 bases short and J 6 bases short, with 7 bases between. The CDR3 loop spans 12 amino acids. Germline-derived CDR1 and CDR2 are DFQATT and SNEGSKA (reference sequence). CDR3 sequence reads: CSARDRPDTQYF. Written as DNA, the CDR3 is TGCAGTGCTAGAGACAGACCTGATACGCAGTATTTT.

DNA for the CDR3: TGTGCCAGCAGCGTAAATGGCGACTCTGGAAACACCATATATTTT. This gives the protein CASSVNGDSGNTIYF. V is TRBV9 and J is TRBJ1-3; D remains unclear. Germline V gene sequence: CDR1 SGDLS, CDR2 YYNGEE. V lost 1 base to trimming and J lost 0 bases, with 8 bases between them. CDR3 length: 15 residues.

The chain combines TRBV7-9 with TRBJ2-1; either TRBD1 or TRBD2 may supply D (5 bases each). Germline V gives CDR1 SEHNR, CDR2 FQNEAQ (reference sequence). Trimming stripped 6 bases from V and 8 bases from J, with 11 bases between. The CDR3 is 12 residues long. Here the CDR3 reads CASRGRDDEQFF. CDR3 DNA: TGTGCCAGCAGGGGCAGGGACGATGAGCAGTTCTTC.

Note on this clonotype: Relative to the germline gene, one junction end is altered; a read error may explain this. CDR3 sequence (DNA): TGCGCCAGTAGTATGACAGAGAACACTGAAGCTGTCTTT. Translation gives CASSMTENTEAVF. This chain joins TRBV19 and TRBJ1-1; D perhaps matches TRBD1 (5 bases). The CDR3 contains 13 residues. Germline CDR1 is LNHDA and CDR2 is SQIVND (reference sequence).

This clonotype occurred many times. The chain combines TRBV5-1 with TRBJ2-3; 9 positions agree with TRBD2. The CDR3 is 19 residues long. Germline V gene data show CDR1 as SGHRS and CDR2 as YFSETQ. Unmatched junction bases numbered 18, after V lost 2 bases and J lost 5 bases. The CDR3 reads CASSFPGGLAGPFGDTQYF. DNA of the CDR3: TGCGCCAGCAGCTTTCCGGGTGGCCTAGCGGGACCCTTCGGAGATACGCAGTATTTT. The full variable domain, completed using reference TRBV5-1 and TRBJ2-3, is KAGVTQTPRYLIKTRGQQVTLSCSPISGHRSVSWYQQTPGQGLQFLFEYFSETQRNKGNFPGRFSGRQFSNSRSEMNVSTLELGDSALYLCASSFPGGLAGPFGDTQYFGPGTRLTVL.

The chain has TRBV7-2 and TRBJ2-1, with 7 bases aligning to TRBD2. CDR1 and CDR2 (germline): SGHTA, FQGNSA. The CDR3 totals 13 residues. V lost 5 bases and J lost 9; bases outside the gene matches: 7. In DNA form, the CDR3 reads TGTGCCAGCAGCACTACTAGCGTCGGTGAGCAGTTCTTC. This translates into CASSTTSVGEQFF.

The rearrangement uses TRBV2 and TRBJ1-5, with TRBD1 matching over 7 bases. CDR3 length: 14 amino acids. The ends lost 3 bases at V and 7 bases at J; junction bases unmatched: 6. The V gene's germline CDR1 is SNHLY and CDR2 FYNNEI. This chain's CDR3 is CASSDLNRGQPQHF. CDR3 sequence (DNA): TGTGCCAGCAGTGATCTAAACAGGGGACAGCCCCAGCATTTT.

This sequence joins TRBV19 and TRBJ1-1; unclear D gene. CDR1 and CDR2 from the germline V gene are LNHDA and SQIVND (reference sequence). The CDR3 is 14 residues long. Trimming shortened V by 4 bases and J by 0 bases, and 9 bases separated the two germline ends. Here the CDR3 DNA reads TGTGCCAGTAGTAACGGACGGATGAACACTGAAGCTTTCTTT. Encoded protein: CASSNGRMNTEAFF.

The chain carries TRBV4-2 and TRBJ2-3, with a tentative D call TRBD1 (5 bases). The V end was cut by 6 bases, the J end by 5 bases, with 21 bases between. Germline CDR1 reads LGHNA; CDR2 reads YNFKEQ. The CDR3 sequence is 16 residues long. The CDR3 nucleotides are TGTGCCAGCAGTGCTAGGGGATGGAGAGCTTTAGATACGCAGTATTTT. Protein sequence: CASSARGWRALDTQYF.

This rearrangement joins TRBV20-1 to TRBJ2-3; D gene uncertain. V was cut by 6 bases and J by 5 bases, with 12 bases left in between. CDR3 size: 12 residues. The germline V gene encodes CDR1 DFQATT and CDR2 SNEGSKA (reference sequence). CDR3 amino acids: CSAKLRIDTQYF. The CDR3, as DNA: TGCAGTGCGAAACTAAGAATAGATACGCAGTATTTT.

For this clonotype: Germline is not matched at one junction end, which may reflect a read error. This chain joins TRBV7-9 and TRBJ2-3; D gene ambiguous. Germline V gives CDR1 SEHNR, CDR2 FQNEAQ (reference sequence). The CDR3 has 13 residues. The CDR3 loop reads CASSLEGLSVLNF. In DNA, the CDR3 is TGTGCCAGCAGCTTAGAGGGTTTGTCAGTGTTGAATTTT.

The chain couples TRBV7-8 to TRBJ2-3; TRBD1 matches 7 bases. Matching the DNA end better, TRBJ1-5 makes the J call doubtful. Germline CDR1 and CDR2: SGHVS and FQNEAQ. The CDR3 loop spans 16 amino acids. CDR3 nucleotide sequence: TGTGCCAGCAGCTTAGATGAGGGGGCACGCACAGATACGCAGCATTTT. This encodes CASSLDEGARTDTQHF.

V and J are TRBV9 and TRBJ2-7; 11 bases match TRBD2. Germline V gene lookup returns CDR1 SGDLS and CDR2 YYNGEE. V was clipped by 0 bases and J by 6 bases; unmatched bases: 2. The CDR3 consists of 14 residues. The chain's CDR3 is CASSVGGLAAEQYF. The CDR3, as DNA: TGTGCCAGCAGCGTAGGGGGACTAGCGGCCGAGCAGTACTTC.

This sequence joins TRBV20-1 and TRBJ1-1; 11 nucleotides line up with TRBD1. V lost 3 bases and J lost 3; bases outside the gene matches: 3. This CDR3 is built from 14 residues. Germline V CDR1 and CDR2: DFQATT, SNEGSKA (reference sequence). The CDR3 nucleotides read TGCAGTGCTAGGAAGGGACAGGGGGACACTGAAGCTTTCTTT. Protein product: CSARKGQGDTEAFF.

V and J are TRBV20-1 and TRBJ2-3; possibly TRBD1 for D (7 bases). Deletions cut 1 base from V and 14 bases from J, with 25 bases between. Germline V gives CDR1 DFQATT, CDR2 SNEGSKA (reference sequence). This CDR3 contains 15 residues. The CDR3 DNA reads TGCAGTGCTAGAGTAGTCCTCCACCGCGGGACAGCGTTGTATTTT. It is translated as CSARVVLHRGTALYF.

The chain uses TRBV3-1 and TRBJ1-2; 11 bases are a match to TRBD1. CDR3 size: 16 residues. V shed 4 bases, J shed 5 bases, and the junction held 9 bases outside the gene matches. Germline V gene data show CDR1 as LGHDT and CDR2 as YNNKEL (reference sequence). The chain's CDR3 is CASSLGTGGLGYGYTF. As DNA, the CDR3 is TGTGCCAGCAGCCTCGGGACAGGGGGTTTGGGGTATGGCTACACCTTC.

The V and J genes are TRBV7-9 and TRBJ2-7; weak D call: TRBD2 (7 bases). The J call may be incorrect, as the DNA end agrees better with TRBJ2-5. Germline CDR1 and CDR2: SEHNR and FQNEAQ (reference sequence). This CDR3 spans 15 amino acids. CDR3 nucleotides: TGTGCCAGCAGCTTAAGGGAGGGGGGGCAAGAGACCCAGTACTTC. Translated, it gives CASSLREGGQETQYF.

The chain carries TRBV15 and TRBJ1-2; 7 bases agree with TRBD1. This CDR3 comprises 13 residues. Germline CDR1 reads LNHNV; CDR2 reads YYDKDF (reference sequence). The V and J ends lost 7 bases and 1 base, in that order; junction bases with no gene match: 3. The CDR3 is CATKDRLNYGYTF. The CDR3 DNA reads TGTGCCACCAAGGACAGGCTTAACTATGGCTACACCTTC. Variable domain in full (rest from reference TRBV15 and TRBJ1-2): DAMVIQNPRYQVTQFGKPVTLSCSQTLNHNVMYWYQQKSSQAPKLLFHYYDKDFNNEADTPDNFQSRRPNTSFCFLDIRSPGLGDTAMYLCATKDRLNYGYTFGSGTRLTVV.

The rearrangement joins TRBV29-1 to TRBJ2-6; D call uncertain. This CDR3 is built from 15 residues. V lost 4 bases and J lost 0, with 10 bases in between. Germline CDR1 is SQVTM and CDR2 is ANQGSEA. DNA of the CDR3: TGCAGCGTTGGGTGGGTTACCTCTGGGGCCAACGTCCTGACTTTC. It encodes CSVGWVTSGANVLTF.